Sequencing of this TCR beta chain was carried out in a study of neurological immune-mediated disorders. TCRdb re-called the 5' RACE reads through MiXCR, storing one row per CDR3 protein. Of about 80,000 distinct CDR3 sequences in the sample, approximately 6% were seen once. General study findings and limits: CDR3 amino acid sequences of expanded clones were not shared across subjects, a result suggesting private repertoires in all groups.

This clonotype was detected a few times. The antigen is unknown. This sample's time point: longitudinal time-point 2. This CDR3 has 14 amino acids. With V trimmed by 0 bases and J by 3 bases, 1 base remained unmatched. Germline V gene data show CDR1 as SGHVS and CDR2 as FQNEAQ. The gene calls are TRBV7-8 and TRBJ2-7, with 8 bases identical to TRBD2. The source of this sequence is a woman aged 60-70 years with multiple sclerosis. Material: PBMCs. Here the CDR3 DNA reads TGTGCCAGCAGCTTAGCCGCGGGGGGCTACGAGCAGTACTTC. It codes for CASSLAAGGYEQYF.